The 3 T cell receptor beta chains below were found in one sample sequenced in a study of technical replicates of blood from several donors. Assay used: immunoSEQ multiplex PCR; TCRdb lists only in-frame clones, some missing. The sample shows 79,000 or so clones, around 92% of them seen only once. The sequencing sample was made of T cells isolated from PBMCs. Receptor source: a human donor in good health.

The chain is built from TRBV5-1 and TRBJ2-1; TRBD2 is a possible D gene (5 bases). The CDR3 has 11 residues. The germline V and J ends were trimmed by 4 bases and 9 bases, with 8 bases remaining between them. Germline CDR1 and CDR2: SGHRS and YFSETQ. CDR3 nucleotides: TGCGCCAGCAGCGGCGGACTTGAGCAGTTCTTC. Its translation: CASSGGLEQFF.

The chain couples TRBV21-1 to TRBJ2-1; the D segment call TRBD2 is taken from the table without a DNA check. TRBV21-1 is a pseudogene locus. The CDR3 is made up of 16 amino acids. The CDR3 loop is CASSKIAGVRYNEQFF. The CDR3 DNA reads as TGTGCCAGCAGCAAAATAGCGGGAGTTCGCTACAATGAGCAGTTCTTC.

The genes are TRBV5-8 and TRBJ2-7; D remains unclear. The CDR3 runs to 15 residues. Deletions cut 4 bases from V and 2 bases from J, with 16 bases between. Germline V gene data show CDR1 as SGHTS and CDR2 as YDEGEE. The CDR3 DNA is TGTGCCAGCAGCCGTTCTACAGTAAGAACCTACGAGCAGTACTTC. This gives the protein CASSRSTVRTYEQYF.